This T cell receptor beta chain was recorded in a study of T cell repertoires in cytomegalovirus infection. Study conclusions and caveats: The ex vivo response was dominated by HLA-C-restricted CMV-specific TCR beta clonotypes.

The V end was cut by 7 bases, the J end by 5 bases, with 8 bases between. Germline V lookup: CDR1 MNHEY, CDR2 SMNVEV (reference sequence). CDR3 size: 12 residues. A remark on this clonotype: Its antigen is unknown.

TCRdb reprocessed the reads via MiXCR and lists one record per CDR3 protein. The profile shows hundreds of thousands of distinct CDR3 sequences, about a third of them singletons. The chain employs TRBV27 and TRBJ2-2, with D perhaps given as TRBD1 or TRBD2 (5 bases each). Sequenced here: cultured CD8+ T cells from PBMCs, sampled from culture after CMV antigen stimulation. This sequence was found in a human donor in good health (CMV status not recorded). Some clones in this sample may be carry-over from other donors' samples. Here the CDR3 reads CASTEGTGELFF. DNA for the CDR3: TGTGCCAGCACAGAGGGGACCGGGGAGCTGTTTTTT.